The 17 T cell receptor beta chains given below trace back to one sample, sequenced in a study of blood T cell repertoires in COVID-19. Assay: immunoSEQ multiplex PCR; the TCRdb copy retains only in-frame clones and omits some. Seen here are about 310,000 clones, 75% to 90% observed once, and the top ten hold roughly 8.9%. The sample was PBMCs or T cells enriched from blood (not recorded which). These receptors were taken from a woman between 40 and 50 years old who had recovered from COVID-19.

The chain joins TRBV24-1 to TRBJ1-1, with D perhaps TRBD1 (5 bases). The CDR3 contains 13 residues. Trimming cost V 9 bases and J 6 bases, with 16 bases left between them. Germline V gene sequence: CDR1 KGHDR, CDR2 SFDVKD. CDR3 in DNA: TGTGCCACCTCGGCAGGGATCCCAGCTGAAGCTTTCTTT. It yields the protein CATSAGIPAEAFF.

CDR3 loop: CACWGTSGYNEQFF. DNA of the CDR3: TGTGCCTGCTGGGGAACTAGTGGATACAATGAGCAGTTCTTC. This chain joins TRBV30 and TRBJ2-1; D is perhaps TRBD2 (5 bases). Germline V lookup: CDR1 GTSNPN, CDR2 SVGIG (reference sequence). The CDR3 is made up of 14 amino acids. Trimming shortened V by 6 bases and J by 4 bases, and 16 bases separated the two germline ends.

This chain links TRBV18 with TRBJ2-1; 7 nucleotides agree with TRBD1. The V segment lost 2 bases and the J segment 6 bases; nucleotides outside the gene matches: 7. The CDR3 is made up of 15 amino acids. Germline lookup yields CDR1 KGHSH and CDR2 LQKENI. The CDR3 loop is CASSPDRVTGNEQFF. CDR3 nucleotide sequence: TGTGCCAGCTCACCAGACAGGGTAACAGGCAATGAGCAGTTCTTC.

CDR3 coding DNA: TGTGCCAGCAGTGAAACAGGGCGTGGGGCTTTCTTT. It encodes CASSETGRGAFF. This chain uses TRBV2 with TRBJ1-1; the D gene is possibly TRBD1 (6 bases). CDR1 SNHLY and CDR2 FYNNEI come from the germline V gene. The CDR3 loop spans 12 amino acids. Trimming cost V 2 bases and J 11 bases, with 12 bases left between them.

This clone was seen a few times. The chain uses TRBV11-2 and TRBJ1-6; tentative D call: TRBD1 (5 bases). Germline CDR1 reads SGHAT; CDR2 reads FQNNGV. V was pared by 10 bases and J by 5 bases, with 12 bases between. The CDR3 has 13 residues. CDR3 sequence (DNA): TGTGCCACAACCTGGGGGGATAATTCACCCCTCCACTTT. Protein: CATTWGDNSPLHF.

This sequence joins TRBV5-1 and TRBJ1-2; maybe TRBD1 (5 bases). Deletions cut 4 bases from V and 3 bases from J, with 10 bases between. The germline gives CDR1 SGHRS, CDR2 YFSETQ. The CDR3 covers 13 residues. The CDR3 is CASSPSTDYGYTF. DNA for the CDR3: TGCGCCAGCAGCCCGTCGACAGACTATGGCTACACCTTC.

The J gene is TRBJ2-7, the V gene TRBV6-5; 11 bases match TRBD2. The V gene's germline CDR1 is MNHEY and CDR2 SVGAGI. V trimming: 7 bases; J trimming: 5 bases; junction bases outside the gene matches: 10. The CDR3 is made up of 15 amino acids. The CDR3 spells CASIPTSGSLNEQYF. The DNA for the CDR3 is TGTGCCAGCATTCCTACTAGCGGGAGTTTGAACGAGCAGTACTTC.

The CDR3 DNA reads TGTGCCAGCAGCGCAGGGGGGCTGTATAATTCACCCCTCCACTTT. Encoded protein: CASSAGGLYNSPLHF. The chain joins TRBV7-2 to TRBJ1-6; 7 bases line up with TRBD1. V trimming: 5 bases; J trimming: 4 bases; junction bases outside the gene matches: 5. Germline values: CDR1 SGHTA, CDR2 FQGNSA. This CDR3 has 15 residues.

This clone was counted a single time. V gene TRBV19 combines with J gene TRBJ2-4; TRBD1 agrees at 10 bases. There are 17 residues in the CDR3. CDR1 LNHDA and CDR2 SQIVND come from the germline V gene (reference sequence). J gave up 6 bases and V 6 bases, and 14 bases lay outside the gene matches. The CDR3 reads CASRSRGTGAHGNIQYF. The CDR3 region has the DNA TGTGCCAGTAGATCTCGGGGGACAGGGGCCCACGGAAACATTCAGTACTTC. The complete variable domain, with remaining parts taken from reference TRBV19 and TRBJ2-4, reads DGGITQSPKYLFRKEGQNVTLSCEQNLNHDAMYWYRQDPGQGLRLIYYSQIVNDFQKGDIAEGYSVSREKKESFPLTVTSAQKNPTAFYLCASRSRGTGAHGNIQYFGAGTRLSVL.

CDR3 amino acids: CASSLEGLPNTEAFF. In DNA form, the CDR3 reads TGTGCCAGCAGTTTAGAAGGACTCCCGAACACTGAAGCTTTCTTT. The chain joins TRBV27 to TRBJ1-1; D is unclear. Trimming took 2 bases from V and 1 from J, leaving 11 bases between them. Germline CDR1 reads MNHEY; CDR2 reads SMNVEV (reference sequence). The CDR3 consists of 15 residues.

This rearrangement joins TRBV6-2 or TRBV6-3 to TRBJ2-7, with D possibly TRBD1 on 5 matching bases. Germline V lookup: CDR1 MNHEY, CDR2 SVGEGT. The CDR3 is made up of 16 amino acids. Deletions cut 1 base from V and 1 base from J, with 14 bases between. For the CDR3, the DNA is TGTGCCAGCAGTTACTGGGATCGGACAATTTCCTACGAGCAGTACTTC. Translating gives CASSYWDRTISYEQYF.

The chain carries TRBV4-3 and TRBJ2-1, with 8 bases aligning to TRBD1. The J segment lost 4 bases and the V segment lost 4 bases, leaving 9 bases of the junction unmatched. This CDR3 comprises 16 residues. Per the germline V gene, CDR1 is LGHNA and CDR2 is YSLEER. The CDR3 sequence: CASSLSRTGWYNEQFF. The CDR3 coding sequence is TGCGCCAGCAGCCTAAGCCGGACAGGGTGGTACAATGAGCAGTTCTTC.

The CDR3 bases are TGTGCCAGCAGCTTTGCAGGGGGCAGGACCGGGGAGCTGTTTTTT. Residues: CASSFAGGRTGELFF. This chain links TRBV7-9 with TRBJ2-2; the match to TRBD1 covers 8 bases. Trimming cost V 3 bases and J 5 bases; bases outside gene matches: 5. Germline V gene data show CDR1 as SEHNR and CDR2 as FQNEAQ (reference sequence). This CDR3 is built from 15 residues. The entire variable domain, with the rest obtained from reference TRBV7-9 and TRBJ2-2, is as follows: DTGVSQNPRHKITKRGQNVTFRCDPISEHNRLYWYRQTLGQGPEFLTYFQNEAQLEKSRLLSDRFSAERPKGSFSTLEIQRTEQGDSAMYLCASSFAGGRTGELFFGEGSRLTVL.

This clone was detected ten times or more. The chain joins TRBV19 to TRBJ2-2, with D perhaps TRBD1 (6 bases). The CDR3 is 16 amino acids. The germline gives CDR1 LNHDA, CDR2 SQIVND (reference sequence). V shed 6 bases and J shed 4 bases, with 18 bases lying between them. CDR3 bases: TGTGCCAGTAGGAACAGGGAGTTGTATGGCACCGGGGAGCTGTTTTTT. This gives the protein CASRNRELYGTGELFF. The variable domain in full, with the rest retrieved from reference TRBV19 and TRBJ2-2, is DGGITQSPKYLFRKEGQNVTLSCEQNLNHDAMYWYRQDPGQGLRLIYYSQIVNDFQKGDIAEGYSVSREKKESFPLTVTSAQKNPTAFYLCASRNRELYGTGELFFGEGSRLTVL.

CDR3 nucleotides: TGTGCCAGCAGCTTCGGACTAGCGGGAACAGCTATCTCCTACGAGCAGTACTTC. Its translation is CASSFGLAGTAISYEQYF. The J gene is TRBJ2-7, the V gene TRBV7-2; 12 bases are shared with TRBD2. Germline loops: CDR1 SGHTA, CDR2 FQGNSA. This CDR3 spans 18 amino acids. With 3 bases clipped from V and 0 bases from J, the junction kept 9 bases outside the gene matches. Supplemented by reference TRBV7-2 and TRBJ2-7, the full variable domain reads GAGVSQSPSNKVTEKGKDVELRCDPISGHTALYWYRQSLGQGLEFLIYFQGNSAPDKSGLPSDRFSAERTGGSVSTLTIQRTQQEDSAVYLCASSFGLAGTAISYEQYFGPGTRLTVT.

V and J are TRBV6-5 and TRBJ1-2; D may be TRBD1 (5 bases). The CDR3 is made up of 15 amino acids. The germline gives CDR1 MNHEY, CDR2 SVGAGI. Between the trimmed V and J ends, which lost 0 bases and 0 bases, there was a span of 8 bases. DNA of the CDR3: TGTGCCAGCAGTTACTCCAGGGCATCTAACTATGGCTACACCTTC. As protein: CASSYSRASNYGYTF.

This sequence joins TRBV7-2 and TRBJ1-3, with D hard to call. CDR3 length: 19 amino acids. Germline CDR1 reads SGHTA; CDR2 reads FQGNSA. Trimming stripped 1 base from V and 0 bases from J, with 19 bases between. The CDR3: CASSLVNPGTVFSGNTIYF. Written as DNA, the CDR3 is TGTGCCAGCAGCTTAGTGAACCCGGGTACGGTATTCTCTGGAAACACCATATATTTT.